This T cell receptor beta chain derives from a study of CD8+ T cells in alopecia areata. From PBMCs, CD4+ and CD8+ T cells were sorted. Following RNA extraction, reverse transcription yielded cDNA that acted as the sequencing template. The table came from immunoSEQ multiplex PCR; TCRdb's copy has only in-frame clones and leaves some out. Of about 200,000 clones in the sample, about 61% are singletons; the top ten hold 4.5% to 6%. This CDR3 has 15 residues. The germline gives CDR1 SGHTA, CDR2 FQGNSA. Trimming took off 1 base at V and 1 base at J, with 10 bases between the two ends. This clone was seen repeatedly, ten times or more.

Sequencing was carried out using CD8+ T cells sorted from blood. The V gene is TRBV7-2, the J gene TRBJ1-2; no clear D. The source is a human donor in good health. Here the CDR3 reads CASSLGASVNYGYTF. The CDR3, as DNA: TGTGCCAGCAGCTTAGGTGCCAGCGTTAACTATGGCTACACCTTC.